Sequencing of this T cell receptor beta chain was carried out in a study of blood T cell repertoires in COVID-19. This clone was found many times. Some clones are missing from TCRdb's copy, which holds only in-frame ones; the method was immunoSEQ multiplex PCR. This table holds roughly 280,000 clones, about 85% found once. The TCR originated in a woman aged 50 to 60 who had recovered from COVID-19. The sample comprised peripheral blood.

CDR3: CASSLSEGLETQYF. CDR3 coding DNA: TGTGCCAGCAGTTTATCGGAGGGGTTGGAGACCCAGTACTTC. This chain uses TRBV27 with TRBJ2-5; weak D call: TRBD2 (6 bases). The CDR3 extends over 14 amino acids. V lost 0 bases and J lost 5, with 10 bases in between. Germline V gives CDR1 MNHEY, CDR2 SMNVEV (reference sequence).